The next 5 T cell receptor beta chains were all read from a single sample in a study of T cell responses to AZD1222 COVID-19 vaccine. Some clones are missing from TCRdb's copy, which holds only in-frame ones; the method was immunoSEQ multiplex PCR. The top ten hold roughly 2% of the sample, which has around 100,000 clones, 90% to 95% seen once. The sequences come from peripheral blood, collected on day 0 of AZD1222 vaccination. These receptors were obtained from an adult in good health.

The chain employs TRBV11-1 and TRBJ1-1; 10 nucleotides match TRBD1. There are 15 residues in the CDR3. Per the germline V gene, CDR1 is SGHAT and CDR2 is FQDESV (reference sequence). V was pared by 3 bases and J by 4 bases, with 5 bases of the junction left unmatched. The CDR3 DNA sequence: TGTGCCAGCAGCTTTGGGGGACAGGGGACCACTGAAGCTTTCTTT. Translation: CASSFGGQGTTEAFF. The variable domain in full, completed from reference TRBV11-1 and TRBJ1-1, reads EAEVAQSPRYKITEKSQAVAFWCDPISGHATLYWYRQILGQGPELLVQFQDESVVDDSQLPKDRFSAERLKGVDSTLKIQPAELGDSAMYLCASSFGGQGTTEAFFGQGTRLTVV.

The chain couples TRBV19 to TRBJ1-3, with TRBD1 as a possible D gene (5 bases). There are 15 residues in the CDR3. The germline V and J ends were trimmed by 7 bases and 9 bases, with 22 bases remaining between them. CDR1 is LNHDA, CDR2 SQIVND, per germline (reference sequence). CDR3 protein: CASIRRGQGDSTIYF. The CDR3 DNA reads as TGTGCCAGTATCCGGAGGGGCCAGGGAGACTCCACCATATATTTT.

V is TRBV5-1 and J is TRBJ2-7; 8 positions agree with TRBD1. The CDR3 runs 15 residues. The V and J ends lost 0 bases and 2 bases, in that order; junction bases with no gene match: 4. Per the germline V gene, CDR1 is SGHRS and CDR2 is YFSETQ. In DNA, the CDR3 is TGCGCCAGCAGCTTGGGGGGGACAGGACCCTACGAGCAGTACTTC. As protein: CASSLGGTGPYEQYF.

This clone was recorded only once. The chain uses TRBV7-9 and TRBJ2-5, with 10 bases matching TRBD1. The length of the CDR3 is 16 residues. The germline CDR1 and CDR2 sequences are SEHNR and FQNEAQ (reference sequence). Germline trimming cut 1 base from V and 2 bases from J; bases unmatched to any gene: 4. The CDR3 nucleotides read TGTGCCAGCAGCTTAGGAGACAGGGGGCTTCAAGAGACCCAGTACTTC. Amino acids: CASSLGDRGLQETQYF.

The V gene is TRBV5-6, the J gene TRBJ2-4; D not certain. The CDR3 loop spans 14 amino acids. V was pared by 1 base and J by 2 bases, with 7 bases between. Germline values: CDR1 SGHDT, CDR2 YYEEEE. The CDR3 sequence: CASSLWVTKNIQYF. The CDR3 nucleotides are TGTGCCAGCAGCTTGTGGGTTACCAAAAACATTCAGTACTTC.